This T cell receptor (beta chain) was found in a study of T cell repertoires in cytomegalovirus infection. One entry per CDR3 protein, called by TCRdb with MiXCR from the reads. Of hundreds of thousands of distinct CDR3 sequences listed, about 42% are singletons. Comment on this clonotype: Its antigen remains unknown.

The sample in question was cultured PBMCs, obtained from culture after CMV antigen stimulation. The clonotype comes from a human donor in good health (CMV status not recorded). Some clones in this sample may be carry-over from other donors' samples.

The CDR3 coding sequence is TGTGCCAGCAGCCAGGTGGGGACGGAGACCCAGTACTTC. Translating gives CASSQVGTETQYF. This rearrangement joins TRBV6-5 to TRBJ2-5; TRBD1 or TRBD2 may be the D gene (5 bases each). The CDR3 length is 13 residues. CDR1 is MNHEY, CDR2 SVGAGI, per germline. The ends were cut back, 6 bases at V and 5 bases at J, with 13 bases in the middle.